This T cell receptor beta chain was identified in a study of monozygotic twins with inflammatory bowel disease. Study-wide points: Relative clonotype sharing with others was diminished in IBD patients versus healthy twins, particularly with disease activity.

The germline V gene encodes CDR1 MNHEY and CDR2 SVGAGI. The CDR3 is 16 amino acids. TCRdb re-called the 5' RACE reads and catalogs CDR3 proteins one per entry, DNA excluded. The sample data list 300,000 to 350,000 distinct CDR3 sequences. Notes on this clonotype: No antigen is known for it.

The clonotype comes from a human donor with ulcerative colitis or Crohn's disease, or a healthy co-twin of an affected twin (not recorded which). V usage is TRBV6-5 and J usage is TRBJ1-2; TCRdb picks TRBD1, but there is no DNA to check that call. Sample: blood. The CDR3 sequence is CASSYSITQGNYGYTF.